A single T cell receptor (beta chain) is shown here with its context. The RNA input was 0.5 to 1 ug, and it was reverse transcribed with random hexamers. Amplification of TCR beta CDR3 was carried out by immunoSEQ multiplex PCR, which covered 54 Vbeta and 13 Jbeta segments. TCRdb redid the calling of the immunoSEQ multiplex PCR reads with MiXCR, one entry per CDR3 protein. The sample consists of fewer than 200,000 distinct CDR3 sequences, about 95% of them appearing once. The data are from a study of CD8 T cells in Susac syndrome. This CDR3 has 16 residues. V dropped 5 bases and J dropped 3 bases, with 17 bases sitting between them. Germline-derived CDR1 and CDR2 are MNHEY and SMNVEV (reference sequence).

The receptor was derived from a human donor with multiple sclerosis. Sequences were obtained from CD8+ T cells from PBMCs. The chain combines TRBV27 with TRBJ2-1; maybe TRBD1 (6 bases). The CDR3 coding sequence is TGTGCCAGCAGTCCGACGCGGACAGCGCTCTACAATGAGCAGTTCTTC. This translates into CASSPTRTALYNEQFF.